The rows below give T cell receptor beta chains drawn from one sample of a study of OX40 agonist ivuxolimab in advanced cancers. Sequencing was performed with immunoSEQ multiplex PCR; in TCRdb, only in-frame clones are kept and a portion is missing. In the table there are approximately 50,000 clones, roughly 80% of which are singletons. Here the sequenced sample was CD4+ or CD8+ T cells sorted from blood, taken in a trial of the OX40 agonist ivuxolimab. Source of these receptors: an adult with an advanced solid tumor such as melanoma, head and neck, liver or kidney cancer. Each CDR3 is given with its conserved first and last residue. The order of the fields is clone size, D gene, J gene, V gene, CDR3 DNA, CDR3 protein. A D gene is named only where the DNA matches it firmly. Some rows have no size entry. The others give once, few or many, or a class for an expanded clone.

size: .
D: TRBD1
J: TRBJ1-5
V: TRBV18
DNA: TGTGCCAGCTCACCACCGGGACAGCAGAATCAGCCCCAGCATTTT
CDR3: CASSPPGQQNQPQHF

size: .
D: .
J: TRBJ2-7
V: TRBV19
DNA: TGTGCCAGTAGTATTGGGGGACTGGGAATTTCCTACGAGCAGTACTTC
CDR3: CASSIGGLGISYEQYF

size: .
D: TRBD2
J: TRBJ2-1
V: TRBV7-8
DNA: TGTGCCAGCAGCGAACTAGCGGGGGCCCGAACCTACAATGAGCAGTTCTTC
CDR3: CASSELAGARTYNEQFF

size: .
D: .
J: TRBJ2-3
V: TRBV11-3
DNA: TGTGCCAGCAGCTTAGGGTCTAGAACTATGGCCACAGATACGCAGTATTTT
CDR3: CASSLGSRTMATDTQYF

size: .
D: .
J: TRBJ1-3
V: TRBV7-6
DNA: TGTGCCAGCAGCTTAACTACAGGTTCTGGAAACACCATATATTTT
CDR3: CASSLTTGSGNTIYF

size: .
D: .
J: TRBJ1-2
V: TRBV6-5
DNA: TGTGCCAGCAGTTACGGGAACTATGGCTACACCTTC
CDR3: CASSYGNYGYTF

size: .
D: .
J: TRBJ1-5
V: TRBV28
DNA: TGTGCCAGCAGCTTGACGGATCAGCCCCAGCATTTT
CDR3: CASSLTDQPQHF

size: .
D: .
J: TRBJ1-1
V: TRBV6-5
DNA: TGTGCCAGCAGTTACGCGATTAACACTGAAGCTTTCTTT
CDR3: CASSYAINTEAFF

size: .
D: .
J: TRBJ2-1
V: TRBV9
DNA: TGTGCCAGCAGTACCCTAGGCGAAAGTTACAATGAGCAGTTCTTC
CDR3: CASSTLGESYNEQFF

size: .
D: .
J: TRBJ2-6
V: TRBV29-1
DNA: TGCAGCGCCTTGGGAACCGGGGCCAACGTCCTGACTTTC
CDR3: CSALGTGANVLTF

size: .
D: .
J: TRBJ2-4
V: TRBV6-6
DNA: TGTGCCAGCAGCATTTCGGACACGAGGGACATTCAGTACTTC
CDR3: CASSISDTRDIQYF

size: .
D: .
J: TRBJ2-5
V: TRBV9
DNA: TGTGCCAGCAGCGTAGGGAGCGCTAACCTGCAAGAGACCCAGTACTTC
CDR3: CASSVGSANLQETQYF

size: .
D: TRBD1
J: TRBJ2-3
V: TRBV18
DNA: TGTGCCAGCTCATCACAGGGGAGCCTCACAGATACGCAGTATTTT
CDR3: CASSSQGSLTDTQYF

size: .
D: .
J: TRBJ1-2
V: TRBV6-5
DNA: TGTGCCAGCAGTTTCCTTGAGGGGGGTAGCTACACCTTC
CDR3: CASSFLEGGSYTF

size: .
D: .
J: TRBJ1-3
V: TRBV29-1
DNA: TGCAGCGCCATTTGGAGGGATCGAAACACCATATATTTT
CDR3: CSAIWRDRNTIYF

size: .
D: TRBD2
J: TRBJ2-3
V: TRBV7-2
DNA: TGTGCCAGCAGCTTGAGAGGAGCAGTAGCGGGGGGAGGTAGGGATACGCAGTATTTT
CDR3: CASSLRGAVAGGGRDTQYF

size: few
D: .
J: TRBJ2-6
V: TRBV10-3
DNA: TGTGCCATCAGTAGGGGTACTGGGGCCAACGTCCTGACTTTC
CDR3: CAISRGTGANVLTF

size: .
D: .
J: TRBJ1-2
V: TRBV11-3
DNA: TGTGCCAGCAGCTACTTAGGCATAGATGGCTACACCTTC
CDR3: CASSYLGIDGYTF

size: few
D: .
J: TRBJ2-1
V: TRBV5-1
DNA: TGCGCCAGCAGCTGGGGTGGGGTTGATTACAATGAGCAGTTCTTC
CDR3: CASSWGGVDYNEQFF

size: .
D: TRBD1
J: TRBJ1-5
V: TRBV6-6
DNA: TGTGCCAGCAGTCCGGGACAGGGGGACAATCAGCCCCAGCATTTT
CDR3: CASSPGQGDNQPQHF

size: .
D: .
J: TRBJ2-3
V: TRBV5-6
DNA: TGTGCCAGCAGCTTCGGTGGGCGGGCAGATACGCAGTATTTT
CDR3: CASSFGGRADTQYF

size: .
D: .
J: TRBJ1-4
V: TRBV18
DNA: TGTGCCAGCTCACCCTCGGACAGCCTTCTTAGCAAACTGTTTTTT
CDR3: CASSPSDSLLSKLFF